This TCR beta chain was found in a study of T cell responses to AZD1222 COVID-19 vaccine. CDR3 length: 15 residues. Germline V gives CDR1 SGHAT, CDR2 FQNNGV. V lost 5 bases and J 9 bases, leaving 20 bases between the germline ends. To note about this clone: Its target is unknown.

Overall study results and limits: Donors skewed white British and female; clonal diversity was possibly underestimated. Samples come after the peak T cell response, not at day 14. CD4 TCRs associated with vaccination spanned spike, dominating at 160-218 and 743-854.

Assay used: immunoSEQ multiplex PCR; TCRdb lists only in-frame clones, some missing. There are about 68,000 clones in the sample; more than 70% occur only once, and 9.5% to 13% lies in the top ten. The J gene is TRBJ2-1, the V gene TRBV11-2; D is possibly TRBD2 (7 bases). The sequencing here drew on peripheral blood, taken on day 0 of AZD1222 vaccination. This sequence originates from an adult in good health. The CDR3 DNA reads TGTGCCAGCAGCCCCCTCAAGGGGGGGGCTAGTGAGCAGTTCTTC. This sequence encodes CASSPLKGGASEQFF. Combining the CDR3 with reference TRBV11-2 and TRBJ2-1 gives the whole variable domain EAGVAQSPRYKIIEKRQSVAFWCNPISGHATLYWYQQILGQGPKLLIQFQNNGVVDDSQLPKDRFSAERLKGVDSTLKIQPAKLEDSAVYLCASSPLKGGASEQFFGPGTRLTVL.